The source of this T cell receptor (beta chain) is a study of blood T cell repertoires in COVID-19 (TCRdb year 2020). In terms of the full investigation: Samples from collaborators originated in the United States, Italy and Spain and spanned both the acute and convalescent phases of COVID-19. The material from the prospective study consisted of cDNA or gDNA derived from T cells, B-cell-depleted T cells, or PBMCs. Deeply sampled blood TCRbeta repertoires from subjects exposed to, actively infected with, or recovered from COVID-19 were included in the dataset. A freely available public database, intended as a resource for researchers studying the immune response to SARS-CoV-2, is where the repertoires were released. The samples were drawn from the first 160 participants of the ongoing ImmuneRACE study and from 1,200 or so subjects provided by 6 global collaborators. Sample metadata almost always included a de-identified subject ID, COVID-19 status, age in years and sex. HLA class I and class II types, where available, came from metadata supplied by the sample provider rather than from assay-based typing. Overall results and qualifications from the work: The amount of clinical and demographic metadata varied by source and participant and was provided uncurated.

The immunoSEQ Assay, a bias-controlled multiplex PCR, was used to amplify TCRbeta CDR3 regions from genomic DNA. The study's own analysis went as follows. The number of nucleated cells in each sample was estimated from the amplification of reference gene primers within the assay. To quantify the absolute abundance of each unique TCRbeta CDR3 rearrangement, sequence reads were collapsed and filtered. Productive Simpson clonality was computed per sample as the square root of Simpson's diversity index over productive rearrangements. The immuneACCESS repertoire file appears here via TCRdb, limited to in-frame rearrangements. These files lack a portion of the clones; in checked studies, under half of the deficit traces to unresolved V genes, and the cause of the others is not known. V, J and clone size reflect that table, while D and trimming were determined from the DNA. In this sample the table shows around 100,000 clones, about 86% of which occur a single time. Approximately 3.6% of the sample belongs to the ten largest clones.

Concerning this clone itself: It lacks a known antigen. No qualities accompany the bases; no much larger clone lies one base away.

Whole blood was collected in K2EDTA tubes by collaborating institutions according to the institutions' own protocols. For TCRbeta analysis, collaborators shipped samples as frozen whole blood, isolated PBMCs, or DNA extracted from either of those sample types. The sample taken for sequencing was peripheral blood. This receptor was obtained from a woman aged 80 or older with active or convalescent COVID-19.

The sequence in DNA is TGCAGCGCATGGGGAGGGAGCGGCGGGGAGCTGTTTTTT. Translated, it reads CSAWGGSGGELFF. The chain is assembled from TRBV29-1 and TRBJ2-2; TRBD2 agrees with 7 junctional bases. The junction shows trimming of 7 bases on V and 7 bases on J, and the gene matches do not reach 9 bases of it. Including cysteine and phenylalanine, the CDR3 has 13 amino acids. Of all the DNA, just the CDR3 is kept, 39 bases in frame from base 1. CDR1 and CDR2 were assigned from the germline V gene as SQVTM and ANQGSEA.